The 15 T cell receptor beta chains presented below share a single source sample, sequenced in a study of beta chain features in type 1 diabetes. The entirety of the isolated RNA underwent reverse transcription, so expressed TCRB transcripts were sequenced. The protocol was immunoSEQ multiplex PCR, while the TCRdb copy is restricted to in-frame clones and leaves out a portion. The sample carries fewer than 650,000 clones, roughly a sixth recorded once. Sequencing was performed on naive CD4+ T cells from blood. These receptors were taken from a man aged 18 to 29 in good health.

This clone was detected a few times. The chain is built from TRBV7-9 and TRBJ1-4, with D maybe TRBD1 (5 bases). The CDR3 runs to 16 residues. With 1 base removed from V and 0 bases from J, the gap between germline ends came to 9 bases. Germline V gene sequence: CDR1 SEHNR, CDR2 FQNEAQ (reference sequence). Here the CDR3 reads CASSLGQSATNEKLFF. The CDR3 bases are TGTGCCAGCAGCTTAGGACAGTCAGCAACTAATGAAAAACTGTTTTTT.

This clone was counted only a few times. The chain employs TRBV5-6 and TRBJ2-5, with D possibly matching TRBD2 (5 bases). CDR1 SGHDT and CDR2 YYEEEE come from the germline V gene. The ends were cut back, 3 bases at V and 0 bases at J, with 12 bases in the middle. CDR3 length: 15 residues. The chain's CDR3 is CASSSSGINQETQYF. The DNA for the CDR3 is TGTGCCAGCAGCTCGTCCGGGATCAACCAAGAGACCCAGTACTTC.

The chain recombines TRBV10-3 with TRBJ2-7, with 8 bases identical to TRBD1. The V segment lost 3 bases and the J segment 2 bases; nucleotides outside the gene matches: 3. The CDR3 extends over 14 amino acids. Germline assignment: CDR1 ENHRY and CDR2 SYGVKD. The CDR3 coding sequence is TGTGCCATCAGTGATGACAGGGGCGCCTACGAGCAGTACTTC. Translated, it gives CAISDDRGAYEQYF.

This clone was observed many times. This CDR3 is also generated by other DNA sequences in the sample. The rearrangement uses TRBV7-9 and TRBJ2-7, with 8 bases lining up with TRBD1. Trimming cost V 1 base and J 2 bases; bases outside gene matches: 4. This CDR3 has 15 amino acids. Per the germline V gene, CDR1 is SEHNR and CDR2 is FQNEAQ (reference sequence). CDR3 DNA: TGTGCCAGCAGCTTAGGGACAGGGAGAACCTACGAGCAGTACTTC. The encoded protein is CASSLGTGRTYEQYF. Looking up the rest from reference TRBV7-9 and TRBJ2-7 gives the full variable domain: DTGVSQNPRHKITKRGQNVTFRCDPISEHNRLYWYRQTLGQGPEFLTYFQNEAQLEKSRLLSDRFSAERPKGSFSTLEIQRTEQGDSAMYLCASSLGTGRTYEQYFGPGTRLTVT.

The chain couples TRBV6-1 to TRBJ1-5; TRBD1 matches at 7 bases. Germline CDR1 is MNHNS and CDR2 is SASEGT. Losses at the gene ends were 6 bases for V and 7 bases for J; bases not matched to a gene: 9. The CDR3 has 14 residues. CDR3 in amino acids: CASSADRAGQPQHF. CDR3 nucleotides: TGTGCCAGCAGCGCAGACAGGGCTGGGCAGCCCCAGCATTTT.

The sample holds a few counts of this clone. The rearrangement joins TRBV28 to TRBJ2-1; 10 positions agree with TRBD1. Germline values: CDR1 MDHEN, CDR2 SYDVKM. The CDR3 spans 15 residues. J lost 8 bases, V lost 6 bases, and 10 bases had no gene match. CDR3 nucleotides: TGTGCCAGCAGGCTCCGACAGGGGGCCTGGGATGAGCAGTTCTTC. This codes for CASRLRQGAWDEQFF.

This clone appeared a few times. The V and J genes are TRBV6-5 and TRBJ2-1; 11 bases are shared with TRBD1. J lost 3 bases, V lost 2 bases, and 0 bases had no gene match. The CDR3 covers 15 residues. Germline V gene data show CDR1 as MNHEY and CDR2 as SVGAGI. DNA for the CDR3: TGTGCCAGCAGTTACGGGACAGGGGGCTACAATGAGCAGTTCTTC. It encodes CASSYGTGGYNEQFF.

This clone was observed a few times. The CDR3 DNA is TGTGCCAGCTCACCTCCGAGGGCAGGGAACACTGAAGCTTTCTTT. Its translation: CASSPPRAGNTEAFF. V gene TRBV18 combines with J gene TRBJ1-1, with no clear D. Germline CDR1 and CDR2: KGHSH and LQKENI. Deletions cut 3 bases from V and 1 base from J, with 12 bases between. This CDR3 contains 15 residues.

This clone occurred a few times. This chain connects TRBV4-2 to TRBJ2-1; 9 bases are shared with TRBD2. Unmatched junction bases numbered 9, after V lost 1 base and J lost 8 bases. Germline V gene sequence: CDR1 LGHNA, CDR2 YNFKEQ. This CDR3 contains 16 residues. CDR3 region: CASSQGPGLALDEQFF. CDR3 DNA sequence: TGTGCCAGCAGCCAAGGGCCGGGACTAGCCCTCGATGAGCAGTTCTTC.

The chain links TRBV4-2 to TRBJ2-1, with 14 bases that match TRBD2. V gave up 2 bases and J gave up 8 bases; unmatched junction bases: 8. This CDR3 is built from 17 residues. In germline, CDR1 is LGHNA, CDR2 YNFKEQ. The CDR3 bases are TGTGCCAGCAGCCAACCACCGGGACTAGCGGGAGCTGATGAGCAGTTCTTC. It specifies CASSQPPGLAGADEQFF.

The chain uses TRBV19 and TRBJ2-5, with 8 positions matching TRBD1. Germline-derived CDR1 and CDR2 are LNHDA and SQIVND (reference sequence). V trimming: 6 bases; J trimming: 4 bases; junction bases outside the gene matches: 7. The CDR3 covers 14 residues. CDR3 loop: CASSTQGAGETQYF. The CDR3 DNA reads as TGTGCCAGTAGCACCCAGGGGGCCGGAGAGACCCAGTACTTC.

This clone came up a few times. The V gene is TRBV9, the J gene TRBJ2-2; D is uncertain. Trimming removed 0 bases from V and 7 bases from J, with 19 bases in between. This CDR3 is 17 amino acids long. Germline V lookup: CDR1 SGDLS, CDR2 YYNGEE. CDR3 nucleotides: TGTGCCAGCAGCGTAGTTCCGAGACCCCCGAACCACGGGGAGCTGTTTTTT. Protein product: CASSVVPRPPNHGELFF.

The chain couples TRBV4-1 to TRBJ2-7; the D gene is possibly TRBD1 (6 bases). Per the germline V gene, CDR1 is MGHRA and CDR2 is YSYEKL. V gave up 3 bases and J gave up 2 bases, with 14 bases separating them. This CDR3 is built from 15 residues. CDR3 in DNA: TGCGCCAGCAGCCATGGGCAGGGGACAACCTACGAGCAGTACTTC. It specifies CASSHGQGTTYEQYF.

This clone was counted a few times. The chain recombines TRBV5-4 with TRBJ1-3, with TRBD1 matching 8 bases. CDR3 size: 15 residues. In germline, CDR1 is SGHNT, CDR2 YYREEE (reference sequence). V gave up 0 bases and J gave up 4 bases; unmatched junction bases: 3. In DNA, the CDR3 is TGTGCCAGCAGCTTGGACAGGGGGACGGGAAACACCATATATTTT. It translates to CASSLDRGTGNTIYF.

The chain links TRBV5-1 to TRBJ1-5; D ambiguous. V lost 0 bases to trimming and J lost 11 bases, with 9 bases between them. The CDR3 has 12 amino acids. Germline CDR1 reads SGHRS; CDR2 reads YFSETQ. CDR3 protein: CASSLDKGAQHF. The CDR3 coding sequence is TGCGCCAGCAGCTTGGATAAGGGAGCCCAGCATTTT.